This TCR beta chain derives from a study of Ad26.COV2.S vaccination and SARS-CoV-2 variants. Profiled with immunoSEQ multiplex PCR; TCRdb holds only in-frame clones, not every one. The table has fewer than 500,000 clones, 90% seen once. From germline, CDR1 is MNHEY and CDR2 SVGEGT. The CDR3 is 16 amino acids. The junction had 17 bases not matched to a gene; V was cut back by 6 bases and J by 7 bases. Treatment denoted: roughly 18 received Ad26.COV2.S at low or high dose, single or two shots; 5 received placebo; per-sample allocation not given. Day 63 following the first vaccine or placebo injection was when the samples were taken.

The chain uses TRBV6-2 or TRBV6-3 and TRBJ2-7; the match to TRBD2 covers 8 bases. The receptor was isolated from a person between 18 and 60 years old who received the Ad26.COV2.S COVID-19 vaccine or a placebo. Sequenced material: peripheral blood, taken in a trial of Ad26.COV2.S vaccine versus placebo. CDR3 region: CASSNPGTSGAREQYF. The CDR3 DNA follows: TGTGCCAGCAGCAACCCCGGGACTAGTGGCGCTAGGGAGCAGTACTTC.